This T cell receptor beta chain was found in a study of shared clonotypes between healthy human individuals. Overall study context: Three plates each covered CD4 naive and memory; CD8 naive two, CD8 memory one.

The CD4+ fraction was divided into a CD45RA+ naive subset and a CD45RA-negative memory subset. Every immunoSEQ plate was one replicate of a subset's evenly spread DNA. Generated by immunoSEQ multiplex PCR, the TCRdb table keeps only in-frame clones and is missing some. The table shows around 510,000 clones, with roughly 95% occurring only once. There are 14 residues in the CDR3. J lost 4 bases, V lost 1 base, and 0 bases had no gene match. Germline V CDR1 and CDR2: SQVTM, ANQGSEA. General study points: For naive CD4 cells, around 5.1% of clonotypes were shared across a handful of donors.

On this clone: As yet, its antigen is unknown.

Sequences were obtained from naive CD4+ T cells sorted from blood. Subset defined: CD45RA+ positively selected. The chain employs TRBV29-1 and TRBJ2-5, with 13 bases identical to TRBD2. The TCR originated in a woman aged 25 to 39 in good health. The CDR3 reads CSVEGLAGGETQYF. The CDR3 coding sequence is TGCAGCGTTGAAGGACTAGCGGGAGGAGAGACCCAGTACTTC.